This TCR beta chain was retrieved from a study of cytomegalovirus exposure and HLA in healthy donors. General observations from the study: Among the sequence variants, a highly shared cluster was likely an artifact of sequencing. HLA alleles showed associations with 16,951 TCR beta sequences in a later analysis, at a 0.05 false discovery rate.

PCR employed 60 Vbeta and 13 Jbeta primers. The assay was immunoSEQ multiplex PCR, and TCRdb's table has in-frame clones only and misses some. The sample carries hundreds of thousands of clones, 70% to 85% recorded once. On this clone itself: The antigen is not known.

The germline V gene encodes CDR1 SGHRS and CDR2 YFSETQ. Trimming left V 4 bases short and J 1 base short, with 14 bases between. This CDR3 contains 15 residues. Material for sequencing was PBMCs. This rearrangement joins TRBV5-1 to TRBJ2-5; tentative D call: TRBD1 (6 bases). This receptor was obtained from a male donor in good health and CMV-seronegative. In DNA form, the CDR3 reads TGCGCCAGCAGCAGGCAACCGACAGGCCAAGAGACCCAGTACTTC. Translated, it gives CASSRQPTGQETQYF. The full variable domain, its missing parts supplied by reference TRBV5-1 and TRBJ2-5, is KAGVTQTPRYLIKTRGQQVTLSCSPISGHRSVSWYQQTPGQGLQFLFEYFSETQRNKGNFPGRFSGRQFSNSRSEMNVSTLELGDSALYLCASSRQPTGQETQYFGPGTRLLVL.